Below, 21 T cell receptor beta chains from the same sample are listed, as sequenced in a study of a mutant IDH1 vaccine in newly diagnosed glioma (dated by TCRdb to 2020 to 2023). For these TCRs, the target antigens are not known. Library generation was performed with the immunoSEQ multiplex PCR assay. The table was pulled from immuneACCESS by TCRdb, which kept in-frame rearrangements only. Such tables lose some clones; where checked, under half of the loss comes from unresolved V genes, and the rest has no known cause. This sample holds around 52,000 clones; about 79% were observed only once. The biggest ten clones account for 12% of the sample. The sample's time point label is to be understood as: week 35, safety follow-up. Each vaccine dose, consisting of 300 ug of a 20-mer mutant IDH1 peptide in Montanide, was administered subcutaneously with topical imiquimod. The material sequenced was PBMCs, taken from a glioma patient whose treatment included an IDH1 peptide vaccine. Receptor source: a man aged 35 to 55 with glioma.

The chain combines TRBV4-3 with TRBJ2-3; D is undetermined. Germline V lookup: CDR1 LGHNA, CDR2 YSLEER. The CDR3 is 19 residues long. V was pared by 0 bases and J by 2 bases, with 21 bases between. The chain's CDR3 is CASSQDLTALNSPTDTQYF. The DNA for the CDR3 is TGCGCCAGCAGCCAAGATCTAACGGCCTTGAACAGTCCCACAGATACGCAGTATTTT.

The V and J genes are TRBV25-1 and TRBJ2-7; D is perhaps TRBD2 (5 bases). V was pared by 3 bases and J by 2 bases, with 14 bases between. Germline V CDR1 and CDR2: MGHDK, SYGVNS. The CDR3 is 15 residues long. In nucleotides, the CDR3 is TGTGCCAGCAGTGAGGGAGCACAATATGCCTACGAGCAGTACTTC. It encodes CASSEGAQYAYEQYF.

The gene calls are TRBV18 and TRBJ1-2, with D perhaps matching TRBD1 (6 bases). The CDR3 totals 12 residues. The V end was cut by 10 bases, the J end by 6 bases, with 15 bases between. CDR1 and CDR2 from the germline V gene are KGHSH and LQKENI. The CDR3 nucleotides read TGTGCCACTGGGCAGGGGTCGGATGGCTACACCTTC. Residues: CATGQGSDGYTF.

The J gene is TRBJ2-1, the V gene TRBV5-4; D gene unclear. Between the trimmed V and J ends, which lost 2 bases and 13 bases, there was a span of 10 bases. This CDR3 spans 11 amino acids. Germline loops: CDR1 SGHNT, CDR2 YYREEE (reference sequence). The CDR3 coding sequence is TGTGCCAGCAGCTTCGGCGACTTTCAGTTCTTC. As protein: CASSFGDFQFF.

This chain connects TRBV6-6 to TRBJ2-3; D call uncertain. The CDR3 sequence is 15 residues long. Between the trimmed V and J ends, which lost 2 bases and 1 base, there was a span of 10 bases. Germline CDR1 reads MNHNY; CDR2 reads SVGAGI (reference sequence). This CDR3 reads CASSYGHSRTDTQYF. CDR3 in DNA: TGTGCCAGCAGTTACGGTCACAGCCGCACAGATACGCAGTATTTT.

The rearrangement links TRBV5-8 to TRBJ1-5, with D possibly TRBD1 on 6 matching bases. The CDR3 spans 17 residues. From germline, CDR1 is SGHTS and CDR2 YDEGEE. V was pared by 2 bases and J by 2 bases, with 17 bases between. Here the CDR3 DNA reads TGTGCCAGCAGCTTTCATCTCAGGGGCTACGGCAATCAGCCCCAGCATTTT. It specifies CASSFHLRGYGNQPQHF.

This clone was observed once. The chain combines TRBV6-6 with TRBJ2-5; D is unclear. This CDR3 is 14 amino acids long. The germline V gene has CDR1 MNHNY and CDR2 SVGAGI (reference sequence). Trimming removed 2 bases at V and 0 bases at J, with 7 bases between. Written as DNA, the CDR3 is TGTGCCAGCAGTTACGGCCAGTACCAAGAGACCCAGTACTTC. Protein product: CASSYGQYQETQYF.

In DNA, the CDR3 is TGTGCCAGCAGCTTGAGGCCGGGACTCACCAATCAGCCCCAGCATTTT. Its protein product is CASSLRPGLTNQPQHF. V is TRBV7-6 and J is TRBJ1-5, with D possibly matching TRBD1 (5 bases). Trimming cost V 3 bases and J 3 bases, with 15 bases left between them. The germline gives CDR1 SGHVS, CDR2 FNYEAQ. CDR3 length: 16 residues.

V usage is TRBV5-1 and J usage is TRBJ2-1, with 7 nucleotides matching TRBD2. There are 16 residues in the CDR3. The V segment lost 0 bases and the J segment 4 bases; nucleotides outside the gene matches: 7. CDR1 is SGHRS, CDR2 YFSETQ, per germline. The CDR3 spells CASSLVVGGRYNEQFF. CDR3 DNA sequence: TGCGCCAGCAGCTTGGTGGTGGGAGGGCGGTACAATGAGCAGTTCTTC.

The chain joins TRBV14 to TRBJ1-2, with 9 bases aligning to TRBD1. Germline CDR1 SGHDN, CDR2 FVKESK. The CDR3 has 13 residues. J was trimmed by 6 bases and V by 7 bases; bases with no gene match: 6. DNA for the CDR3: TGTGCCAGCAAAACCAGACAGGGGGATGGCTACACCTTC. It specifies CASKTRQGDGYTF.

This clone was counted only a few times. The chain has TRBV19 and TRBJ1-1; 8 positions match TRBD1. V lost 5 bases, J lost 8 bases, and 4 bases stayed unmatched. The CDR3 contains 12 residues. Per the germline V gene, CDR1 is LNHDA and CDR2 is SQIVND (reference sequence). CDR3 region: CASSFRQGEAFF. The CDR3 nucleotides read TGTGCCAGTAGTTTCCGACAGGGGGAAGCTTTCTTT. The variable domain in full, completed from reference TRBV19 and TRBJ1-1, reads DGGITQSPKYLFRKEGQNVTLSCEQNLNHDAMYWYRQDPGQGLRLIYYSQIVNDFQKGDIAEGYSVSREKKESFPLTVTSAQKNPTAFYLCASSFRQGEAFFGQGTRLTVV.

V gene TRBV6-1 combines with J gene TRBJ2-5; 10 positions match TRBD1. Trimming cost V 5 bases and J 5 bases; bases outside gene matches: 5. The CDR3 is made up of 14 amino acids. Germline loops: CDR1 MNHNS, CDR2 SASEGT. CDR3 residues: CASSSTGGGETQYF. The CDR3 bases are TGTGCCAGCAGTTCGACAGGGGGCGGGGAGACCCAGTACTTC.

The V gene is TRBV2, the J gene TRBJ2-1; 11 bases line up with TRBD2. Germline V lookup: CDR1 SNHLY, CDR2 FYNNEI. The CDR3 is 15 amino acids. The V and J ends lost 10 bases and 5 bases, in that order; junction bases with no gene match: 10. The CDR3 here is CATTLTSGGHNEQFF. The CDR3 nucleotides read TGTGCCACCACGCTAACTAGCGGGGGTCACAATGAGCAGTTCTTC.

The rearrangement links TRBV5-1 to TRBJ2-1, with D possibly being TRBD1 or TRBD2 (5 bases each). Germline V CDR1 and CDR2: SGHRS, YFSETQ. This CDR3 has 16 amino acids. The germline V and J ends were trimmed by 0 bases and 8 bases, with 18 bases remaining between them. The CDR3 DNA reads TGCGCCAGCAGCTTGGCCGGGGCAGGGACGTTCGATGAGCAGTTCTTC. The encoded protein is CASSLAGAGTFDEQFF.

This sequence joins TRBV2 and TRBJ2-7; the D is unclear. The V gene lost 10 bases and the J gene lost 4 bases, with 23 bases spanning the gap. This CDR3 spans 15 amino acids. Germline-derived CDR1 and CDR2 are SNHLY and FYNNEI. CDR3 loop: CAMSGHTGRIYEQYF. CDR3 sequence (DNA): TGTGCCATGAGTGGGCACACGGGTCGAATTTACGAGCAGTACTTC.

Only one count was recorded for this clone. J is TRBJ2-5 and V is TRBV6-5, with TRBD1 identical over 7 bases. The DNA matches TRBJ2-7 better at its end, which makes the J call doubtful. The length of the CDR3 is 14 residues. The germline gives CDR1 MNHEY, CDR2 SVGAGI. CDR3 DNA sequence: TGTGCCAGCAGTTACGGCGGACAGGCCTACGAGCAGTACTTC. Translated: CASSYGGQAYEQYF.

The chain combines TRBV7-9 with TRBJ1-1, with D maybe TRBD1 (5 bases). V lost 5 bases and J 4 bases, leaving 26 bases between the germline ends. The CDR3 spans 18 residues. Per the germline V gene, CDR1 is SEHNR and CDR2 is FQNEAQ (reference sequence). The CDR3 coding sequence is TGTGCCAGCAGCCCCCCCCGCCGGGACCCCGTCAAGGGCACTGAAGCTTTCTTT. Protein: CASSPPRRDPVKGTEAFF.

This chain connects TRBV19 to TRBJ2-4; TRBD2 matches at 12 bases. Per germline, CDR1 LNHDA and CDR2 SQIVND (reference sequence). The CDR3 is 14 amino acids. Trimming at V came to 4 bases and at J to 8 bases, leaving 3 bases not matched to a gene. In DNA, the CDR3 is TGTGCCAGTAGTAAGACTAGCGGGAGCGACATTCAGTACTTC. Its protein is CASSKTSGSDIQYF.

The rearrangement joins TRBV6-1 to TRBJ1-5; D not certain. The CDR3 runs 13 residues. Germline V lookup: CDR1 MNHNS, CDR2 SASEGT. The V end was cut by 8 bases, the J end by 1 base, with 9 bases between. The CDR3 loop is CASRRTSNQPQHF. The DNA for the CDR3 is TGTGCCAGCCGACGGACGAGCAATCAGCCCCAGCATTTT.

The chain is built from TRBV19 and TRBJ2-2; a possible D gene is TRBD1 (7 bases). This CDR3 comprises 14 residues. Germline V gene sequence: CDR1 LNHDA, CDR2 SQIVND (reference sequence). Between the trimmed V and J ends, which lost 8 bases and 5 bases, there was a span of 15 bases. The CDR3, as DNA: TGTGCCAGTTCCGGGACAGCGGGTACCGGGGAGCTGTTTTTT. Translating gives CASSGTAGTGELFF.

This chain uses TRBV4-1 with TRBJ1-2; D might be TRBD1 (5 bases). Germline values: CDR1 MGHRA, CDR2 YSYEKL. V lost 1 base, J lost 2 bases, and 14 bases lay in between. The CDR3 sequence is 16 residues long. CDR3 loop: CASSQGTFGANYGYTF. The CDR3 DNA reads as TGCGCCAGCAGCCAAGGGACCTTCGGGGCCAACTATGGCTACACCTTC.